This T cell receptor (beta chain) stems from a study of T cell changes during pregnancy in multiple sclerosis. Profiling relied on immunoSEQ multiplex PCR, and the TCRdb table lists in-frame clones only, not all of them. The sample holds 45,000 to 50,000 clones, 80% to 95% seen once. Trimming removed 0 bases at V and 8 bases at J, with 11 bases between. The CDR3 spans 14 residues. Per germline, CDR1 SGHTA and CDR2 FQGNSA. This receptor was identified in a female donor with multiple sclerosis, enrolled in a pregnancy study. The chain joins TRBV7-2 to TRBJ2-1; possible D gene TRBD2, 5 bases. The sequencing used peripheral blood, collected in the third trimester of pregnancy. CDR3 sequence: CASSLAWTQDEQFF. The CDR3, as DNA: TGTGCCAGCAGCTTAGCATGGACTCAGGATGAGCAGTTCTTC. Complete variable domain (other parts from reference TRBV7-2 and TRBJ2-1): GAGVSQSPSNKVTEKGKDVELRCDPISGHTALYWYRQSLGQGLEFLIYFQGNSAPDKSGLPSDRFSAERTGGSVSTLTIQRTQQEDSAVYLCASSLAWTQDEQFFGPGTRLTVL.